This TCR beta chain came from a study of identical twins (dated by TCRdb to 2015 to 2016). For the wider study: TCR alpha and beta repertoires from monozygotic twins, unrelated adults of various ages and cord blood were deep-sequenced to test whether fetal clonotypes persist. Replicate twin experiments were performed at different times using different library preparation protocols to rule out contamination. What the study reported, not specific to this receptor: Out-of-frame TCR alpha sharing in monozygotic twins was systematically underestimated by recombination models, whereas sharing between unrelated individuals was in agreement with the recombination models. Compared with coincidental sharing between unrelated individuals, out-of-frame TCR alpha sequences shared between twins had an excess of sequences with low generation probability. The excess sharing between twins in beta out-of-frame sequences was weaker because fewer shared sequences reduced the signal-to-noise ratio. Fewer insertions were carried by abundant cord blood beta clonotypes; a weaker similar trend was observed in young adult naive repertoires, while no such trend was observed in memory repertoires. Because the same donors could not be followed over many years, the conclusions depended on cross-sectional statistical analysis. Zero-insertion analyses could be partly confounded by invariant T cells such as MAIT and iNKT, although diverse VJ usage argued against such confounding for most clonotypes.

All donors were healthy Caucasians. Three unrelated non-twin adults were additionally sequenced: a male aged 18 to 29, a male aged 50 to 60 and a female aged 50 to 60. Using Miltenyi CD45RO+ enrichment and human naive T-cell isolation kits, memory (CD45RO+) and naive T cells were isolated from PBMC. Spanning cysteine to phenylalanine, the CDR3 consists of 12 amino acids. The sequence is cut down to CDR3 DNA, 36 bases in frame from base 1. Germline trimming amounts to 6 bases on V and 2 bases on J, with 1 as the count of junction bases outside the gene matches. Taken from the germline V gene, the CDR1 and CDR2 loops are SGHRS and YFSETQ. This clonotype has just a few counts. What antigen it recognizes has not been identified. Per-nucleotide qualities are absent, and no much larger clonotype sits a single base away. Libraries were made using 5' RACE. Sequencing was performed on an Illumina HiSeq 2000. Template switching introduced a universal primer binding site; the final cDNA contained a unique molecular identifier, enabling accurate counting of TCR cDNA molecules. Specific primers in the conserved constant-segment region were used to synthesize first-strand cDNA for the TCR alpha and beta chains. To control for contamination, each cDNA library was double barcoded with a SMART-Mk sample barcode plus Illumina barcodes. TruSeq adapter sequences and Illumina sample barcodes were added in two successive PCR steps. The TCR alpha and beta cDNA libraries were sequenced on the Illumina HiSeq platform using custom primers. Per the authors' processing: Raw reads were processed with MiGEC to extract unique molecular identifiers, and MiXCR was used to determine CDR3 positions. Recombination models were inferred per individual with the repgenHMM and IGoR tools using an EM algorithm. Shared clonotype analysis was performed with the tcR package in R, normalizing sharing by the product of cloneset sizes. Out-of-frame nonproductive sequences were analyzed to study raw recombination free of thymic and clonal selection effects. Clones were called with MiXCR by TCRdb after fastp trimmed the public reads at Q25, and only in-frame beta chains were retained. Each entry merges the rows of one CDR3 protein and shows their most common DNA and genes. Clone size and V and J calls follow TCRdb, not the original study. Recorded for this sample are 420,000 or so distinct CDR3 sequences; about 18% of them occurred a single time. The ten largest account for 12% of the sample.

The TCR originated in a man aged 50-60 years in good health. Recombination joined TRBV5-1 with TRBJ2-7, with 8 junctional bases fitting TRBD1. The sample consisted of naive T cells sorted from blood. The cell subset or site label on this specimen signifies: cells isolated with a human naive T-cell isolation kit. The CDR3 has the sequence CASKDRAYEQYF. The DNA reads TGCGCCAGCAAGGACAGGGCCTACGAGCAGTACTTC.